This TCR beta chain was documented in a study of response to subunit inactivated influenza vaccine. Study results and limitations: Authors suggested few new T cells are recruited by each seasonal influenza vaccination.

Details on this clonotype: The antigen is undetermined.

Germline CDR1 SGHTA, CDR2 FQGNSA. The V and J ends lost 1 base and 7 bases respectively, with 10 bases between them. The length of the CDR3 is 13 residues. TCRdb re-called the RT-PCR reads with MiXCR, one entry per CDR3 protein. Of under 550,000 distinct CDR3 sequences listed, 7.6% were seen once; the top ten hold approximately 13%. The input for sequencing was PBMCs from blood, taken less than 25 months after vaccination. This TCR came from a man aged 50 to 75 who received an inactivated influenza vaccine. The J gene is TRBJ1-2, the V gene TRBV7-2; the D is unclear. This CDR3 reads CASSLGQESGYTF. The CDR3 bases are TGTGCCAGCAGCTTAGGCCAGGAAAGTGGCTACACCTTC.